Listed below are T cell receptor beta chains from one sample, sequenced in a study of beta chain features in type 1 diabetes. Measured with immunoSEQ multiplex PCR; TCRdb has only the in-frame clones, and not every one. Found here are 600,000 or so clones, 9.5% to 15% of them singletons; the top ten hold more than 0.095%. Material for sequencing was naive CD4+ T cells from blood. The receptors were gathered from a man aged 25 to 40 with type 1 diabetes. Each CDR3 is given with its conserved first and last residue. Fields, in order: clone size, D gene, J gene, V gene, CDR3 protein, CDR3 DNA. The D gene is left open where the match is weak. Some rows mark clone size as missing; the rest say once, few, many or name a class of expanded clone.

NA | NA | TRBJ2-3 | TRBV30 | CAWSFLSFSGVGGTDTQYF | TGTGCCTGGAGTTTTCTCAGTTTTTCGGGAGTTGGAGGCACAGATACGCAGTATTTT
NA | NA | TRBJ2-2 | TRBV23-1 | CASSPRTVTGELFF | TGCGCCAGCAGTCCCCGGACTGTTACCGGGGAGCTGTTTTTT
few | NA | TRBJ1-1 | TRBV7-2 | CASRFRLEAFF | TGTGCCAGCAGATTCAGACTTGAAGCTTTCTTT
few | NA | TRBJ1-1 | TRBV11-3 | CASSLEVGPEAFF | TGTGCCAGCAGCTTAGAGGTGGGCCCTGAAGCTTTCTTT
NA | NA | TRBJ1-4 | TRBV9 | CASSVDPVQRELFF | TGTGCCAGCAGCGTAGATCCGGTACAGCGGGAACTGTTTTTT
NA | TRBD1 | TRBJ2-6 | TRBV18 | CASSPINAAGQGSGANVLTF | TGTGCCAGCTCACCAATTAATGCTGCGGGACAGGGCTCTGGGGCCAACGTCCTGACTTTC
few | NA | TRBJ2-5 | TRBV29-1 | CSVVRGRPRLLEGTQYF | TGCAGCGTTGTAAGAGGGCGACCCCGCCTTTTGGAAGGGACCCAGTACTTC
few | NA | TRBJ1-2 | TRBV30 | CAWASSRTGRNYGYTF | TGTGCCTGGGCCTCATCCCGAACAGGGAGGAACTATGGCTACACCTTC
few | NA | TRBJ1-1 | TRBV14 | CASSLQGHTEAFF | TGTGCCAGCAGCTTACAGGGCCACACTGAAGCTTTCTTT
NA | NA | TRBJ2-3 | TRBV5-6 | CASTFGDMQYF | TGTGCCAGCACCTTTGGAGATATGCAGTATTTT
few | TRBD1 | TRBJ1-6 | TRBV7-2 | CASSSPGQGNSPLHF | TGTGCCAGCAGCTCGCCGGGACAGGGTAATTCACCCCTCCACTTT
few | TRBD1 | TRBJ1-3 | TRBV9 | CASSDRDRPGNTIYF | TGTGCCAGCAGCGACCGGGACAGGCCAGGAAACACCATATATTTT
NA | TRBD1 | TRBJ1-5 | TRBV7-9 | CASSSLGQLHQPQHF | TGTGCCAGCAGCTCTTTGGGACAGTTGCATCAGCCCCAGCATTTT
few | NA | TRBJ2-1 | TRBV11-2 | CASSTPRDRDNEQFF | TGTGCCAGCAGCACCCCCCGGGATCGGGACAATGAGCAGTTCTTC
NA | NA | TRBJ2-2 | TRBV9 | CASSVVSGTGELFF | TGTGCCAGCAGCGTAGTTTCGGGCACCGGGGAGCTGTTTTTT
few | TRBD2 | TRBJ2-3 | TRBV6-1 | CASSEWASGRSTDTQYF | TGTGCCAGCAGTGAATGGGCTAGCGGGCGTAGCACAGATACGCAGTATTTT
NA | NA | TRBJ2-2 | TRBV9 | CASSLNTGELFF | TGTGCCAGCAGCCTTAACACCGGGGAGCTGTTTTTT
NA | NA | TRBJ1-6 | TRBV30 | CACAGQRESPLHF | TGTGCCTGTGCAGGACAGAGGGAATCACCCCTCCACTTT
few | TRBD1 | TRBJ1-4 | TRBV7-6 | CASSQGGQGNEKLFF | TGTGCCAGCAGCCAGGGGGGACAGGGTAATGAAAAACTGTTTTTT
NA | NA | TRBJ2-5 | TRBV5-6 | CASSSYQETQYF | TGTGCCAGCAGCTCCTACCAAGAGACCCAGTACTTC
NA | NA | TRBJ2-7 | TRBV6-1 | CASRVTSRGYEQYF | TGTGCCAGCAGAGTTACCTCCAGGGGCTACGAGCAGTACTTC
few | NA | TRBJ2-5 | TRBV7-2 | CASSHAPAGYQETQYF | TGTGCCAGCAGCCATGCCCCAGCTGGGTACCAAGAGACCCAGTACTTC
NA | NA | TRBJ1-4 | TRBV2 | CASSEQGLDEKLFF | TGTGCCAGCAGTGAACAGGGATTAGATGAAAAACTGTTTTTT
NA | NA | TRBJ2-3 | TRBV18 | CASSPLAGLITTDTQYF | TGTGCCAGCTCACCACTCGCAGGCCTGATTACCACAGATACGCAGTATTTT
NA | NA | TRBJ1-5 | TRBV7-2 | CASARGSGMYSNQPQHF | TGTGCCAGCGCCAGGGGATCAGGAATGTATAGCAATCAGCCCCAGCATTTT
NA | NA | TRBJ2-3 | TRBV25-1 | CASSELGSGRDTQYF | TGTGCCAGCAGTGAATTGGGATCCGGCCGGGATACGCAGTATTTT
few | TRBD1 | TRBJ1-4 | TRBV6-1 | CASSEAGQSNEKLFF | TGTGCCAGCAGTGAAGCGGGACAGAGCAATGAAAAACTGTTTTTT
few | NA | TRBJ1-4 | TRBV4-3 | CASSQPGRGEKLFF | TGCGCCAGCAGCCAACCGGGACGGGGTGAAAAACTGTTTTTT
few | NA | TRBJ1-6 | TRBV7-2 | CASSLGDINSPLHF | TGTGCCAGCAGCTTAGGCGATATTAATTCACCCCTCCACTTT
few | NA | TRBJ1-2 | TRBV7-2 | CASSLAVPGNGYGYTF | TGTGCCAGCAGCTTAGCGGTTCCGGGAAACGGCTATGGCTACACCTTC
few | TRBD2 | TRBJ2-2 | TRBV6-5 | CASIGGGAGTGELFF | TGTGCCAGCATTGGCGGGGGGGCTGGCACCGGGGAGCTGTTTTTT
NA | NA | TRBJ2-7 | TRBV19 | CASSPGTYEQYF | TGTGCCAGTAGCCCGGGGACCTACGAGCAGTACTTC
few | NA | TRBJ2-3 | TRBV4-2 | CASSQGTKGWEDTQYF | TGTGCCAGCAGCCAAGGGACCAAGGGTTGGGAAGATACGCAGTATTTT
few | TRBD1 | TRBJ1-1 | TRBV19 | CASSPGQGARTEAFF | TGTGCCAGTAGCCCGGGACAGGGGGCGCGTACTGAAGCTTTCTTT
few | NA | TRBJ2-3 | TRBV18 | CASSAIPDTQYF | TGTGCCAGCTCAGCAATCCCAGATACGCAGTATTTT
NA | TRBD1 | TRBJ2-2 | TRBV9 | CASNSPGGANTGELFF | TGTGCCAGCAATTCCCCAGGGGGCGCGAACACCGGGGAGCTGTTTTTT
NA | NA | TRBJ2-7 | TRBV10-3 | CALGRTEHEQYF | TGTGCCCTCGGTCGGACAGAGCACGAGCAGTACTTC
few | NA | TRBJ2-2 | TRBV28 | CASSLRPGELFF | TGTGCCAGCAGTCTCCGGCCCGGGGAGCTGTTTTTT
NA | NA | TRBJ2-1 | TRBV6-1 | CASSEAFTAPYNEQFF | TGTGCCAGCAGTGAAGCTTTCACGGCCCCCTACAATGAGCAGTTCTTC
NA | NA | TRBJ1-3 | TRBV9 | CASSVDGLGGNTIYF | TGTGCCAGCAGCGTAGACGGCCTGGGTGGAAACACCATATATTTT
few | NA | TRBJ1-3 | TRBV6-1 | CASRKGGSGNTIYF | TGTGCCAGCAGGAAGGGGGGTTCTGGAAACACCATATATTTT
few | NA | TRBJ2-7 | TRBV27 | CASSSSSYEQYF | TGTGCCAGCAGTTCCAGCTCCTACGAGCAGTACTTC
few | NA | TRBJ2-2 | TRBV5-1 | CASSRGNTGELFF | TGCGCCAGCAGCAGAGGGAACACCGGGGAGCTGTTTTTT
few | TRBD2 | TRBJ2-1 | TRBV7-9 | CASSSAGWTYNEQFF | TGTGCCAGCAGCTCAGCGGGGTGGACCTACAATGAGCAGTTCTTC
NA | TRBD1 | TRBJ1-2 | TRBV7-9 | CASSRGDSPNYGYTF | TGTGCCAGCAGCCGCGGGGACAGCCCTAACTATGGCTACACCTTC
once | NA | TRBJ1-1 | TRBV6-5 | CAIHSNTEAFF | TGTGCCATCCATTCGAACACTGAAGCTTTCTTT
few | NA | TRBJ2-2 | TRBV7-9 | CASSPRGPSEAGELFF | TGTGCCAGCAGCCCCCGGGGACCTTCGGAGGCCGGGGAGCTGTTTTTT
NA | NA | TRBJ2-7 | TRBV2 | CASSPFDEQYF | TGTGCCAGCAGTCCATTTGACGAGCAGTACTTC
few | NA | TRBJ2-3 | TRBV5-1 | CASSYGTRTDTQYF | TGCGCCAGCAGCTATGGGACCCGCACAGATACGCAGTATTTT
NA | NA | TRBJ2-3 | TRBV11-2 | CASSLFSVSTDTQYF | TGTGCCAGCAGCTTATTCTCAGTCTCCACAGATACGCAGTATTTT
few | NA | TRBJ1-1 | TRBV29-1 | CSVEEFPNTEAFF | TGCAGCGTTGAAGAATTCCCGAACACTGAAGCTTTCTTT
few | TRBD1 | TRBJ1-5 | TRBV23-1 | CASSQTRGQGVGQPQHF | TGCGCCAGCAGTCAAACCCGTGGACAGGGGGTTGGACAGCCCCAGCATTTT